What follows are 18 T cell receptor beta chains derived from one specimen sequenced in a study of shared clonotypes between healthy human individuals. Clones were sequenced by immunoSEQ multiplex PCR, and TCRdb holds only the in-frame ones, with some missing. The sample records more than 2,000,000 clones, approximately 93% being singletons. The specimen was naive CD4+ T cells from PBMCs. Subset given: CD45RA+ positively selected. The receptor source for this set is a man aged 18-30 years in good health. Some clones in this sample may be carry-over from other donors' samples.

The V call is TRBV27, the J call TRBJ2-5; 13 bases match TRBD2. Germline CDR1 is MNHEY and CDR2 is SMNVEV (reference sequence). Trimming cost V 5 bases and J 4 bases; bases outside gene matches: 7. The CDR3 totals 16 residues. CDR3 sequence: CASSPLAGGPRETQYF. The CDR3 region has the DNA TGTGCCAGCAGTCCACTAGCGGGAGGGCCGCGAGAGACCCAGTACTTC.

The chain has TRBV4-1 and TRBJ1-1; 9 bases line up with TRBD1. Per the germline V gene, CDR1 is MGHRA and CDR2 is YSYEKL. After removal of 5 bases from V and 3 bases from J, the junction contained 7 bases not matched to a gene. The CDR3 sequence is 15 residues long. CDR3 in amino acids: CASSGQGPGDTEAFF. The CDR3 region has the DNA TGCGCCAGCAGCGGACAGGGGCCGGGGGACACTGAAGCTTTCTTT.

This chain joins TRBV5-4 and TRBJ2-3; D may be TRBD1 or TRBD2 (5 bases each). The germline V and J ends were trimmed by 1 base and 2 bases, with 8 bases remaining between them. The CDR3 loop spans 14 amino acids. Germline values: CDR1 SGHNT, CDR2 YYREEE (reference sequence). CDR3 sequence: CASSLSGTTDTQYF. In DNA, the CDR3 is TGTGCCAGCAGCTTGTCCGGGACCACAGATACGCAGTATTTT.

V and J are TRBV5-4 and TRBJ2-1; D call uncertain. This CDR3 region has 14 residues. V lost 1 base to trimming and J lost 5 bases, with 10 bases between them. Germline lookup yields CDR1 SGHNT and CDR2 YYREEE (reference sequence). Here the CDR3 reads CASSLPRSDNEQFF. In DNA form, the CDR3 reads TGTGCCAGCAGCTTGCCGAGGTCTGACAATGAGCAGTTCTTC.

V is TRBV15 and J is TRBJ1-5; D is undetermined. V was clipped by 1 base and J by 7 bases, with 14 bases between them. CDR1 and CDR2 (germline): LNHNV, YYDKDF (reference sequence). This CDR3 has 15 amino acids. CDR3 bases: TGTGCCACCAGCAGAGGCGACACACCCGGACAGCCCCAGCATTTT. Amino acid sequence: CATSRGDTPGQPQHF.

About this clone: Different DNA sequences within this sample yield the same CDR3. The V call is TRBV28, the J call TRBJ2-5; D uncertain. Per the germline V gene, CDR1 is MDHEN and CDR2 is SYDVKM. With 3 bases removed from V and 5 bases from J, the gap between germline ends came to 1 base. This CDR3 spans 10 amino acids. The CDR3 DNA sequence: TGTGCCAGCAGTTTTGAGACCCAGTACTTC. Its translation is CASSFETQYF.

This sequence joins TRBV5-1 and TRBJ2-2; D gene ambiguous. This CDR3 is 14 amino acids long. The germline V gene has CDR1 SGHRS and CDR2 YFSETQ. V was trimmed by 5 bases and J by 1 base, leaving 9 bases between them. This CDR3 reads CASRGYGNTGELFF. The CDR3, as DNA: TGCGCCAGCAGAGGTTACGGGAACACCGGGGAGCTGTTTTTT.

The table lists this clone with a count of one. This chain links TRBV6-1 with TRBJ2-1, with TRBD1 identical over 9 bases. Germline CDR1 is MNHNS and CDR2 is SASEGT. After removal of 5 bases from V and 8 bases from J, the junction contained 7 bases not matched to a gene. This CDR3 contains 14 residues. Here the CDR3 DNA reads TGTGCCAGCAGTTTACAGGGGGCTGGGGATGAGCAGTTCTTC. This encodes CASSLQGAGDEQFF.

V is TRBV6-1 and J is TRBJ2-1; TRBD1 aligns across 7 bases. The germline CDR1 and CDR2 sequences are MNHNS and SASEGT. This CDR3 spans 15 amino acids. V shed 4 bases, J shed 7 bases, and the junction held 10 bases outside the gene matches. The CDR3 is CASSVTGVRRNEQFF. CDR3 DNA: TGTGCCAGCAGTGTAACAGGGGTTAGACGAAATGAGCAGTTCTTC.

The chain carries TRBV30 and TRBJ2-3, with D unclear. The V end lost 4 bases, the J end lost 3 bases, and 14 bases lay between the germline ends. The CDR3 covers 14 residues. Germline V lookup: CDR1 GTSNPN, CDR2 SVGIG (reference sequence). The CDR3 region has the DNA TGTGCCTGGAACGCCCAGCTGTGGACAGATACGCAGTATTTT. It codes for CAWNAQLWTDTQYF. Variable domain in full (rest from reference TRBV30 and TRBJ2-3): SQTIHQWPATLVQPVGSPLSLECTVEGTSNPNLYWYRQAAGRGLQLLFYSVGIGQISSEVPQNLSASRPQDRQFILSSKKLLLSDSGFYLCAWNAQLWTDTQYFGPGTRLTVL.

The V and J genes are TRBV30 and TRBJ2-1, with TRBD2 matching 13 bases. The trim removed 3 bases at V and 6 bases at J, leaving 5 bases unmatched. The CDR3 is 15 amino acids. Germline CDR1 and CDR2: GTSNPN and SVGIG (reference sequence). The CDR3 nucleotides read TGTGCCTGGAGCCGGACTAGCGGGAGATTCAATGAGCAGTTCTTC. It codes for CAWSRTSGRFNEQFF. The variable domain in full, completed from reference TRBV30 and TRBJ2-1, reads SQTIHQWPATLVQPVGSPLSLECTVEGTSNPNLYWYRQAAGRGLQLLFYSVGIGQISSEVPQNLSASRPQDRQFILSSKKLLLSDSGFYLCAWSRTSGRFNEQFFGPGTRLTVL.

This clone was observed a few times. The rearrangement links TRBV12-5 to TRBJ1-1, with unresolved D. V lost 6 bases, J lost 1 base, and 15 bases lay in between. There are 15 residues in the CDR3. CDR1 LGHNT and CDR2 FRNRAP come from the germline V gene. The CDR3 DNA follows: TGTGCTAGTGGCACCCCAGGTCTTCGGAACACTGAAGCTTTCTTT. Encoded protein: CASGTPGLRNTEAFF.

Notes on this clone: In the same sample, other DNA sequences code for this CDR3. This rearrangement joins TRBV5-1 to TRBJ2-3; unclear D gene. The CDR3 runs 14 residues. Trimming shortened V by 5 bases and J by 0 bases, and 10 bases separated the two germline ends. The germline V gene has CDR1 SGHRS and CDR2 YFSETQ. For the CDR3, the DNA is TGCGCCAGCAGTTTAGACCCAAGCACAGATACGCAGTATTTT. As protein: CASSLDPSTDTQYF.

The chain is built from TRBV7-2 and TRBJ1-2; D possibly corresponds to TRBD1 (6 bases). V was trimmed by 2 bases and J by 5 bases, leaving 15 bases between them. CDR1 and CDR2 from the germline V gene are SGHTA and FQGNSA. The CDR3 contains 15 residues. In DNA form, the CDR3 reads TGTGCCAGCAGCTTAAGCCTGCAGGGGCTATATGGCTACACCTTC. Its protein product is CASSLSLQGLYGYTF.

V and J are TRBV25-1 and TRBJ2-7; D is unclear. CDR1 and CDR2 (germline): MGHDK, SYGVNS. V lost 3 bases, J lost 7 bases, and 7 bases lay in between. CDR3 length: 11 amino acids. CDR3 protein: CASSETGEQYF. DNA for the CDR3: TGTGCCAGCAGTGAGACCGGGGAGCAGTACTTC.

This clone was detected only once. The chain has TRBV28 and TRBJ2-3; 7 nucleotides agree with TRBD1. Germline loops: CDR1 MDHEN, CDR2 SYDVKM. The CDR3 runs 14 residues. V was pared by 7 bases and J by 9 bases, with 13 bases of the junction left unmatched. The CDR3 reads CASTRKGAVLTQYF. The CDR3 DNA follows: TGTGCCAGCACCCGTAAGGGGGCGGTCCTAACGCAGTATTTT.

The CDR3 reads CASSQTGPSGSYTF. DNA for the CDR3: TGTGCCAGCAGCCAGACAGGGCCAAGTGGAAGCTACACCTTC. The chain couples TRBV5-6 to TRBJ1-2; 7 bases line up with TRBD1. The V gene end was trimmed by 4 bases and the J gene end by 9 bases; junction bases not matched to a gene: 12. The CDR3 sequence is 14 residues long. CDR1 is SGHDT and CDR2 is YYEEEE in the germline V gene.

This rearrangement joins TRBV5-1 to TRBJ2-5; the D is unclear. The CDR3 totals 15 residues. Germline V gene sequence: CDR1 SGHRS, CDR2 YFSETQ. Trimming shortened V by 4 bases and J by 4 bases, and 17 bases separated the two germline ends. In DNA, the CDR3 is TGCGCCAGCAGCCCCCGGACGGGTCCCTCAGAGACCCAGTACTTC. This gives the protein CASSPRTGPSETQYF.